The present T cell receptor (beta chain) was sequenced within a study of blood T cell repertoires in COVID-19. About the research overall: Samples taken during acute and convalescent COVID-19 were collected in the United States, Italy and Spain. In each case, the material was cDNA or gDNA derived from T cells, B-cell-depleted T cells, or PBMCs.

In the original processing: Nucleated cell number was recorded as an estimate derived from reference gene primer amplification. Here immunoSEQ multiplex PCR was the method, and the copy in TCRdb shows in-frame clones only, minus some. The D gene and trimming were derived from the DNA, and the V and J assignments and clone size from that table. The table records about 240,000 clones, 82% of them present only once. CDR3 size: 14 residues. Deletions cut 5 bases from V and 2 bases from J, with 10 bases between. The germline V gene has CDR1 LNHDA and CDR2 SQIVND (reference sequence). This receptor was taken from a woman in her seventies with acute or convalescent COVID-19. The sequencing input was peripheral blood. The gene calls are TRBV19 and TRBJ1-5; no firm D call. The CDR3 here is CASSGLAGNQPQHF. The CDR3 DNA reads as TGTGCCAGTAGTGGCTTGGCTGGCAATCAGCCCCAGCATTTT. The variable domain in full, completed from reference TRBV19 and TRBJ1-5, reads DGGITQSPKYLFRKEGQNVTLSCEQNLNHDAMYWYRQDPGQGLRLIYYSQIVNDFQKGDIAEGYSVSREKKESFPLTVTSAQKNPTAFYLCASSGLAGNQPQHFGDGTRLSIL.